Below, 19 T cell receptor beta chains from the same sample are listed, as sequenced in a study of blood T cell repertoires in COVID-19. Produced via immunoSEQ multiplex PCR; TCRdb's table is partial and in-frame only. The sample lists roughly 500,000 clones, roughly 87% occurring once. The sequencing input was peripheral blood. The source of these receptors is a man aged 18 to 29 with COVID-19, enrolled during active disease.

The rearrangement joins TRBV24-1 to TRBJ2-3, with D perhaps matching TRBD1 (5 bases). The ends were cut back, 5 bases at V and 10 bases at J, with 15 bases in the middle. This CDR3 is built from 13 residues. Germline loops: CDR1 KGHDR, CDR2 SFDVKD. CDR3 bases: TGTGCCACCAGTGCTTTAGGATTAGGGGCGCAGTATTTT. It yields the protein CATSALGLGAQYF.

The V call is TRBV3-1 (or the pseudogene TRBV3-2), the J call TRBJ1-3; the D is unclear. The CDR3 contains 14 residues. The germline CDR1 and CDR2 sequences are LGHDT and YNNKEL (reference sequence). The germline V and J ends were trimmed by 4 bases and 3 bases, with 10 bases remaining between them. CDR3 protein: CASSPRTVGNTIYF. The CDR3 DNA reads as TGTGCCAGCAGCCCGCGGACTGTTGGAAACACCATATATTTT.

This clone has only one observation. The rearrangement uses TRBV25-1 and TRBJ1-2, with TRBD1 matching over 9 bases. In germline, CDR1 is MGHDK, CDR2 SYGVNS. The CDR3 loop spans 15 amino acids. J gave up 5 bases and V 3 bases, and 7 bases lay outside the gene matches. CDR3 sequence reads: CASSDLAGTGYGYTF. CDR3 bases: TGTGCCAGCAGTGATCTTGCTGGGACAGGGTATGGCTACACCTTC.

The DNA of the CDR3 is TGCGCCAGCAGCTTGGGGCAGGGGGCGAACACTGAAGCTTTCTTT. This sequence encodes CASSLGQGANTEAFF. This chain uses TRBV5-1 with TRBJ1-1, with 8 positions matching TRBD1. Germline V lookup: CDR1 SGHRS, CDR2 YFSETQ. The V gene end was trimmed by 0 bases and the J gene end by 1 base; junction bases not matched to a gene: 2. The CDR3 runs to 15 residues.

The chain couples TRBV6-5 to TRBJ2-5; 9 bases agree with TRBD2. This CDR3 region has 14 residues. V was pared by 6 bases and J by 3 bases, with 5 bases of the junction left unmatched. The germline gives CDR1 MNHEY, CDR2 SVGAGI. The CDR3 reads CASRVVAGEETQYF. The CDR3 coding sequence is TGTGCCAGCAGGGTGGTAGCGGGAGAAGAGACCCAGTACTTC.

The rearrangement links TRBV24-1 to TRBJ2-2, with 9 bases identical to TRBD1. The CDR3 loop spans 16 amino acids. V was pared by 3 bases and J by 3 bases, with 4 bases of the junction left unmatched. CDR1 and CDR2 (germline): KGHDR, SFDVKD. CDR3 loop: CATSDPGQGHTGELFF. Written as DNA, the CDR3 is TGTGCCACCAGTGATCCTGGACAGGGGCACACCGGGGAGCTGTTTTTT.

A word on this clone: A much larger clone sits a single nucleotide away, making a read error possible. CDR3 nucleotide sequence: TGTGCCAGCAGCTTAACTAGCGGGGGCTACGAGCAGTACTTC. As protein: CASSLTSGGYEQYF. This sequence joins TRBV7-3 and TRBJ2-7; 9 bases match TRBD2. CDR3 length: 14 residues. The junction had 0 bases not matched to a gene; V was cut back by 0 bases and J by 3 bases. Germline loops: CDR1 SGHTA, CDR2 FQGTGA.

The CDR3 coding sequence is TGTGCCAGCAGCAGACAACAGGGAGCCGACTCTGGAAACACCATATATTTT. Its protein is CASSRQQGADSGNTIYF. The gene calls are TRBV7-8 and TRBJ1-3; TRBD1 is a possible D gene (6 bases). Germline values: CDR1 SGHVS, CDR2 FQNEAQ. Trimming left V 5 bases short and J 0 bases short, with 17 bases between. This CDR3 has 17 amino acids. Combining the CDR3 with reference TRBV7-8 and TRBJ1-3 gives the whole variable domain GAGVSQSPRYKVAKRGQDVALRCDPISGHVSLFWYQQALGQGPEFLTYFQNEAQLDKSGLPSDRFFAERPEGSVSTLKIQRTQQEDSAVYLCASSRQQGADSGNTIYFGEGSWLTVV.

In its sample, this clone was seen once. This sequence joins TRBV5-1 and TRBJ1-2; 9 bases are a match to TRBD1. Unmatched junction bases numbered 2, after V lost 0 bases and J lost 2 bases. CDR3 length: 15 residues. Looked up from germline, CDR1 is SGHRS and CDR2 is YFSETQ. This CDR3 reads CASSLDGQGNYGYTF. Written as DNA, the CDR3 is TGCGCCAGCAGCTTGGATGGACAGGGGAACTATGGCTACACCTTC.

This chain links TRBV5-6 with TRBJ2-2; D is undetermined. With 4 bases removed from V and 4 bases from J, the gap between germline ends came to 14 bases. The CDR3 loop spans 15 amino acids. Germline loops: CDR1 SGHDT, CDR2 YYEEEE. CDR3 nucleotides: TGTGCCAGCAGCCCGGGTGATCGTAGCACCGGGGAGCTGTTTTTT. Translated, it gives CASSPGDRSTGELFF.

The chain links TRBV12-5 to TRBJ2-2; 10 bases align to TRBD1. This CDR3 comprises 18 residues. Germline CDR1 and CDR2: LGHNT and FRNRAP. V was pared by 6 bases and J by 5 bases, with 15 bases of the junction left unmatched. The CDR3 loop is CASGHGYEPGQGTGELFF. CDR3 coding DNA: TGTGCTAGTGGCCATGGATATGAACCGGGACAGGGGACCGGGGAGCTGTTTTTT.

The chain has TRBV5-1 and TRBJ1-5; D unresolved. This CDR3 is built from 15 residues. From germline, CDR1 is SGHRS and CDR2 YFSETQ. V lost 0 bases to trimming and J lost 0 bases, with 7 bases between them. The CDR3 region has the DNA TGCGCCAGCAGCTTGGACGGTGATAGCAATCAGCCCCAGCATTTT. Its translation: CASSLDGDSNQPQHF.

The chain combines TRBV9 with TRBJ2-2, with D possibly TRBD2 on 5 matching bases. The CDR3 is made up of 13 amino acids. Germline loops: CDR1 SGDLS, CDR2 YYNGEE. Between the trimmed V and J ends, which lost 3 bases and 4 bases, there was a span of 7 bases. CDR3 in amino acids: CASSGGLTGELFF. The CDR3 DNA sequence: TGTGCCAGCAGCGGAGGACTCACCGGGGAGCTGTTTTTT.

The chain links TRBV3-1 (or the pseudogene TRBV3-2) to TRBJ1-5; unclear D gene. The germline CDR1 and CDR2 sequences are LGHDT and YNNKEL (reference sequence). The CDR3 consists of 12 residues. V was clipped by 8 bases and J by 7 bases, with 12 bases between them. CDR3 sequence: CASQWWEQPQHF. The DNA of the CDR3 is TGTGCCAGCCAATGGTGGGAGCAGCCCCAGCATTTT.

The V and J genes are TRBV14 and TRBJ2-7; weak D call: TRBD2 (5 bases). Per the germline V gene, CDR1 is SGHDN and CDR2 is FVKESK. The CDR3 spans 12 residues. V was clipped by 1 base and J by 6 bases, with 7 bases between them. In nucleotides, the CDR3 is TGTGCCAGCAGCCAAGGGGGAGTCGAGCAGTACTTC. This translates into CASSQGGVEQYF.

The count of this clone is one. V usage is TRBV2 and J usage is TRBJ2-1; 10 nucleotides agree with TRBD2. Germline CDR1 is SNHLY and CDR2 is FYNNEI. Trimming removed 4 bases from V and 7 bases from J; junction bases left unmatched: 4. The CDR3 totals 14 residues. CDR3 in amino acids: CASSGLAGFNEQFF. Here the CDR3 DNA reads TGTGCCAGCAGTGGACTAGCGGGTTTTAATGAGCAGTTCTTC.

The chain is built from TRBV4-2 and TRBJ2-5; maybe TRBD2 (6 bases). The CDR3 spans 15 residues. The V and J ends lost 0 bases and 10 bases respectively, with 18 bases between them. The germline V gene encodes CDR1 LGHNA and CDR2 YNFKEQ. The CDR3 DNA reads TGTGCCAGCAGCCAAGACGGGAGTACCCTTCGGGGCCAGTACTTC. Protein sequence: CASSQDGSTLRGQYF.

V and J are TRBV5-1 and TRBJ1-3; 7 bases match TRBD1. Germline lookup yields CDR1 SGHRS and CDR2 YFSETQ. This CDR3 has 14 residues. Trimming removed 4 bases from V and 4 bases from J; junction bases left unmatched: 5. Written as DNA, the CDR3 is TGCGCCAGCAGCCTGGAGGGACAGGGAAACACCATATATTTT. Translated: CASSLEGQGNTIYF.

This CDR3 reads CASSRGTNQPQHF. In DNA, the CDR3 is TGTGCCAGTAGCAGGGGTACGAATCAGCCCCAGCATTTT. The chain employs TRBV19 and TRBJ1-5, with D tentatively TRBD1 (6 bases). Germline V gene data show CDR1 as LNHDA and CDR2 as SQIVND (reference sequence). Trimming cost V 6 bases and J 4 bases, with 10 bases left between them. The CDR3 spans 13 residues. The full variable domain, with the rest looked up from reference TRBV19 and TRBJ1-5, is DGGITQSPKYLFRKEGQNVTLSCEQNLNHDAMYWYRQDPGQGLRLIYYSQIVNDFQKGDIAEGYSVSREKKESFPLTVTSAQKNPTAFYLCASSRGTNQPQHFGDGTRLSIL.